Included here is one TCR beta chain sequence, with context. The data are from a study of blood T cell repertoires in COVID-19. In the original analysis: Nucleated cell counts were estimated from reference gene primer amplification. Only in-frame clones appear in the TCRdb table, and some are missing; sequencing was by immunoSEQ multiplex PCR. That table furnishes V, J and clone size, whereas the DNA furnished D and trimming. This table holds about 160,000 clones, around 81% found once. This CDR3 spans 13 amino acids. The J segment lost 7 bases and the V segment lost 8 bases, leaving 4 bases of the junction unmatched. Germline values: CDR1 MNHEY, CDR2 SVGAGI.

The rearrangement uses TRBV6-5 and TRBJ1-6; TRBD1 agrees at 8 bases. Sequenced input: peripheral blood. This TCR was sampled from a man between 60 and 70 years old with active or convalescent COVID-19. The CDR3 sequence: CASRTGLNSPLHF. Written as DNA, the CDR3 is TGTGCCAGCCGGACAGGGTTGAATTCACCCCTCCACTTT.